This is a list of T cell receptor beta chains from one sample in a study of identical twins. TCRdb re-analysed the 5' RACE reads in MiXCR, keeping a single row per CDR3 protein. In the table there are some 760,000 distinct CDR3 sequences, about 20% of which are singletons. This sample was shared with a second study, whose subject was T cells expressing NK-cell markers.

The sample comprised PBMCs. The receptor source for this set is a woman younger than 30 in good health. The CDR3 runs from the conserved cysteine through the conserved F or W. The order of the fields is V gene, clone size, J gene, CDR3 length, D gene, CDR3 DNA, CDR3 protein. A D gene is named only where the DNA matches it firmly. Clone sizes are given selectively: once, few, many, or a class where the clone is expanded.

V: TRBV5-1
size: NA
J: TRBJ2-7
length: 14
D: NA
DNA: TGCGCCAGCAGCTTGGCGGGGGCACACTACGAGCAGTACTTC
CDR3: CASSLAGAHYEQYF

V: TRBV30
size: NA
J: TRBJ2-7
length: 13
D: TRBD2
DNA: TGTGCCTGGAGTTACGGACTAGCGGGGGAGCAGTACTTC
CDR3: CAWSYGLAGEQYF

V: TRBV3-1
size: NA
J: TRBJ2-2
length: 13
D: NA
DNA: TGTGCCAGCAGGACGGGGGTAGCCGGGGAGCTGTTTTTT
CDR3: CASRTGVAGELFF

V: TRBV5-6
size: few
J: TRBJ2-2
length: 14
D: TRBD1
DNA: TGTGCCGTCGCGGACAGGGAAGGCGCCGGGGAGCTGTTTTTT
CDR3: CAVADREGAGELFF

V: TRBV20-1
size: NA
J: TRBJ2-7
length: 16
D: NA
DNA: TGCAGTGCTAGAGATTGGGGTAGGGGGAGAGGCTACGAGCAGTACTTC
CDR3: CSARDWGRGRGYEQYF

V: TRBV20-1
size: NA
J: TRBJ2-1
length: 11
D: NA
DNA: TGCAGTGCTAGCTGGAACAGGAGGAACTTCTTC
CDR3: CSASWNRRNFF

V: TRBV12-3/TRBV12-4
size: NA
J: TRBJ2-3
length: 16
D: NA
DNA: TGTGCCAGCAGTTTAGCACGAGGGGGGAGCACAGATACGCAGTATTTT
CDR3: CASSLARGGSTDTQYF

V: TRBV30
size: NA
J: TRBJ2-1
length: 14
D: NA
DNA: TGTGCCTGGACCCACCTCGGAGGGATTAATGAGCAGTTCTTC
CDR3: CAWTHLGGINEQFF

V: TRBV6-1
size: NA
J: TRBJ1-1
length: 14
D: TRBD1
DNA: TGTGCCAGCAGCCAGACAGGGCGGAACGCTGAAGCTTTCTTT
CDR3: CASSQTGRNAEAFF

V: TRBV30
size: NA
J: TRBJ2-7
length: 15
D: TRBD1
DNA: TGTGCCTCATCTCACGGGGGACAGGGGGCATGGGAGCAGTACTTC
CDR3: CASSHGGQGAWEQYF

V: TRBV3-1
size: NA
J: TRBJ2-3
length: 15
D: NA
DNA: TGTGCCAGCAGCTACCTCGCTGGGACCTCAGATACGCAGTATTTT
CDR3: CASSYLAGTSDTQYF

V: TRBV29-1
size: NA
J: TRBJ2-6
length: 9
D: NA
DNA: TGTTCTGGGGCCAACGTCCTGACTTTC
CDR3: CSGANVLTF

V: TRBV20-1
size: NA
J: TRBJ2-7
length: 15
D: TRBD2
DNA: TGCAGTGCCAAACCACCGGGACTAGAGTCTTACGAGCAGTACTTC
CDR3: CSAKPPGLESYEQYF

V: TRBV10-1
size: few
J: TRBJ2-6
length: 15
D: NA
DNA: TGCACTCAGACATGCCCCAACTCTGGGGCCAACGTCCTGACTTTC
CDR3: CTQTCPNSGANVLTF

V: TRBV24-1
size: NA
J: TRBJ2-5
length: 15
D: TRBD1
DNA: TGTGCCACCAGTGATACGACAGGGAACGGGGAGACCCAGTACTTC
CDR3: CATSDTTGNGETQYF

V: TRBV12-3/TRBV12-4
size: few
J: TRBJ2-2
length: 14
D: TRBD2
DNA: TGTGCCAGCAGTTTAAGCGGGAGTTCCGGGGAGCTGTTTTTT
CDR3: CASSLSGSSGELFF

V: TRBV5-1
size: NA
J: TRBJ2-5
length: 14
D: NA
DNA: TGCGCCAGCAGGTCCGGGACCGAGGGGGAGACCCAGTACTTC
CDR3: CASRSGTEGETQYF

V: TRBV3-1
size: NA
J: TRBJ2-1
length: 14
D: NA
DNA: TGTGCCAGCAGCCACAGGGATCCCTACAATGAGCAGTCCTTC
CDR3: CASSHRDPYNEQSF

V: TRBV20-1
size: few
J: TRBJ2-1
length: 13
D: NA
DNA: TGCAGTGCTAGAGTCCCGGGGAGCGATGAGCAGTTCTTC
CDR3: CSARVPGSDEQFF

V: TRBV10-2
size: few
J: TRBJ2-1
length: 15
D: TRBD1
DNA: TGCGCCAGCAAACTACCCTTGGGACAGTACAATGAGCAGTTCTTC
CDR3: CASKLPLGQYNEQFF

V: TRBV6-1
size: NA
J: TRBJ2-7
length: 14
D: NA
DNA: TGTGCCAGCAGCCCGAGGGGACCGACCTACGAGCAGTACTTC
CDR3: CASSPRGPTYEQYF

V: TRBV20-1
size: NA
J: TRBJ2-3
length: 12
D: NA
DNA: TGCAGTGCTAGCGGGAGTGAAGATACGCAGTATTTT
CDR3: CSASGSEDTQYF

V: TRBV30
size: few
J: TRBJ2-3
length: 13
D: NA
DNA: TGTGCCTGGAGTGTAGCCGGCACAGATACGCAGTATTTT
CDR3: CAWSVAGTDTQYF

V: TRBV12-3/TRBV12-4
size: many
J: TRBJ2-1
length: 14
D: TRBD2
DNA: TGTGCCAGCAGTCTAGCGGGAAGGAACCATGAGCAGTTCTTC
CDR3: CASSLAGRNHEQFF

V: TRBV15
size: NA
J: TRBJ1-2
length: 15
D: NA
DNA: TGTGCCACCAGCATAACCGGACGGCAGGACTATGGCTACACCTTC
CDR3: CATSITGRQDYGYTF

V: TRBV23-1
size: NA
J: TRBJ1-5
length: 17
D: NA
DNA: TGCGCCAGCAGTCATCGGCCGTCGCGGGGGGCTCTTCAGCCCCAGCATTTT
CDR3: CASSHRPSRGALQPQHF

V: TRBV12-3/TRBV12-4
size: few
J: TRBJ2-7
length: 12
D: NA
DNA: TGTGCCAGCAGTTTCCATACCTACGAGCAGTACTTC
CDR3: CASSFHTYEQYF

V: TRBV20-1
size: few
J: TRBJ2-2
length: 12
D: NA
DNA: TGCAGTGCTATACAGGAGGCCGGGGAGCTGTTTTTT
CDR3: CSAIQEAGELFF

V: TRBV6-5
size: few
J: TRBJ1-4
length: 16
D: NA
DNA: TGTGCCAGCAGTTACCCCCCCGGGACGGCGGGTGAAAAACTGTTTTTT
CDR3: CASSYPPGTAGEKLFF

V: TRBV15
size: few
J: TRBJ2-1
length: 14
D: NA
DNA: TGTGCCACCAGCAAAGCTTCAGGTTACAATGAGCAGTTCTTC
CDR3: CATSKASGYNEQFF

V: TRBV20-1
size: NA
J: TRBJ2-5
length: 12
D: NA
DNA: TGCAGTGCTTACAACGCTCAAGAGACCCAGTACTTC
CDR3: CSAYNAQETQYF

V: TRBV20-1
size: once
J: TRBJ2-5
length: 13
D: NA
DNA: TGCAGTGCTCTCAAGCCGTCCCAAGAGACCCAGTACTTC
CDR3: CSALKPSQETQYF

V: TRBV20-1
size: many
J: TRBJ2-1
length: 15
D: NA
DNA: TGCAGTGCTCCAGGTGTAGCGAGTTCCTACAATGAGCAGTTCTTC
CDR3: CSAPGVASSYNEQFF

V: TRBV7-8
size: few
J: TRBJ2-7
length: 13
D: TRBD2
DNA: TGTGCCAGCAGCTTGCGGGAGTATAACGAGCAGTACTTC
CDR3: CASSLREYNEQYF

V: TRBV7-2
size: NA
J: TRBJ2-3
length: 12
D: NA
DNA: TGTGCCAGCAGCTTCGATTTGGATACGCAGTATTTT
CDR3: CASSFDLDTQYF

V: TRBV9
size: NA
J: TRBJ1-2
length: 15
D: NA
DNA: TGTGCCAGCAGCGTTCAGTCAGGGTTGACCTATGGCTACACCTTC
CDR3: CASSVQSGLTYGYTF

V: TRBV20-1
size: many
J: TRBJ2-1
length: 13
D: NA
DNA: TGCAGTGCTAGACGTGGGCTTTACAATGAGCAGTTCTTC
CDR3: CSARRGLYNEQFF

V: TRBV6-5
size: few
J: TRBJ2-1
length: 16
D: TRBD2
DNA: TGTGCCAGCAGTTACTCCGGGACTAGCGTGGGAAATGAGCAGTTCTTC
CDR3: CASSYSGTSVGNEQFF

V: TRBV27
size: NA
J: TRBJ2-7
length: 14
D: NA
DNA: TGTGCCAGCAGTAAAATGGACATACCCTACGAGCAGTACTTC
CDR3: CASSKMDIPYEQYF

V: TRBV6-1
size: NA
J: TRBJ1-1
length: 13
D: NA
DNA: TGTGCCAGCACCCTAAGGTGGGGCACTGAAGCTTTCTTT
CDR3: CASTLRWGTEAFF

V: TRBV27
size: few
J: TRBJ2-4
length: 15
D: TRBD2
DNA: TGTGCCAGCAGTTTCCAGCGGGATGGGAAAAACATTCAGTACTTC
CDR3: CASSFQRDGKNIQYF